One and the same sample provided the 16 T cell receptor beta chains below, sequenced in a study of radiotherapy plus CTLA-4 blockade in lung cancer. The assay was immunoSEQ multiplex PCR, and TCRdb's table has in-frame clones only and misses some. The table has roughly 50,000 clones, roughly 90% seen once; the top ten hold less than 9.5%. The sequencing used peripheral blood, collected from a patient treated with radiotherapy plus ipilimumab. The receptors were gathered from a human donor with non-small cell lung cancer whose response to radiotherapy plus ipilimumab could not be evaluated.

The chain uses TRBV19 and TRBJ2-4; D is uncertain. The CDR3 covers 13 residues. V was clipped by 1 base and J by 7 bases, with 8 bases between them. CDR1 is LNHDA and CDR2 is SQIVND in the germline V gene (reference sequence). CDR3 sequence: CASSIAGANIQYF. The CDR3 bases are TGTGCCAGTAGTATAGCAGGTGCTAACATTCAGTACTTC.

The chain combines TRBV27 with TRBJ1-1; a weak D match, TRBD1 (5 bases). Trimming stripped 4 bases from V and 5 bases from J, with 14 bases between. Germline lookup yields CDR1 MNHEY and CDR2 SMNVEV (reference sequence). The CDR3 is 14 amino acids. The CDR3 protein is CASSSPGEGTEAFF. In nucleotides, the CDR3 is TGTGCCAGCAGTTCCCCCGGGGAGGGGACTGAAGCTTTCTTT.

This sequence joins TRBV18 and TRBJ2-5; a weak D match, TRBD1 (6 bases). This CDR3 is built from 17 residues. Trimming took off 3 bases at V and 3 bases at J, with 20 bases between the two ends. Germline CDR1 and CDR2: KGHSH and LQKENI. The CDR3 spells CASSPRDTETIKETQYF. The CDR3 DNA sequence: TGTGCCAGCTCACCCCGGGACACCGAAACAATTAAAGAGACCCAGTACTTC.

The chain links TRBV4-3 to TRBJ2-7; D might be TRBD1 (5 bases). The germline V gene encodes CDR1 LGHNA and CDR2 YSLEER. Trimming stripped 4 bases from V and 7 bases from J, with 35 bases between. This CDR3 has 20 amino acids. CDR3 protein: CASSPHSSDSDSPDVGEQYF. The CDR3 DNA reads TGCGCCAGCAGCCCCCATTCCTCAGACAGCGACAGCCCCGATGTGGGGGAGCAGTACTTC.

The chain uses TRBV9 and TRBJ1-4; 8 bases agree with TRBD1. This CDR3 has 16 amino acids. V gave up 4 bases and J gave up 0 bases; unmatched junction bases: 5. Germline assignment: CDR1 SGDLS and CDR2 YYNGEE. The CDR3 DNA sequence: TGTGCCAGCAGCCGACAGGGGTATGCAACTAATGAAAAACTGTTTTTT. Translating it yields CASSRQGYATNEKLFF.

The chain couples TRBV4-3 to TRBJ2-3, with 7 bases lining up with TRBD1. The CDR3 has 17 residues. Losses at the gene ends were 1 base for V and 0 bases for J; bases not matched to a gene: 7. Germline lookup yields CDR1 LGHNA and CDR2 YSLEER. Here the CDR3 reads CASSQAFETGSTDTQYF. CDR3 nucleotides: TGCGCCAGCAGCCAAGCATTTGAGACAGGGAGCACAGATACGCAGTATTTT.

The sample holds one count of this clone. CDR3 sequence (DNA): TGTGCCAGCAGCGCGGGGAGGATTCTAAGGAATTCACCCCTCCACTTT. Protein sequence: CASSAGRILRNSPLHF. The V gene is TRBV21-1, the J gene TRBJ1-6. TRBV21-1 constitutes a pseudogene. The CDR3 loop spans 16 amino acids.

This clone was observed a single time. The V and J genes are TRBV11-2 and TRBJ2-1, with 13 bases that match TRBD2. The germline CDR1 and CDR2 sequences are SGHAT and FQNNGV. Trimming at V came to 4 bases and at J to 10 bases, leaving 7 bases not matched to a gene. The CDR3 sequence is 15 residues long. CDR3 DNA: TGTGCCAGCAGCTCCCGACTAGCGGGGGGCACAGAGCAGTTCTTC. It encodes CASSSRLAGGTEQFF.

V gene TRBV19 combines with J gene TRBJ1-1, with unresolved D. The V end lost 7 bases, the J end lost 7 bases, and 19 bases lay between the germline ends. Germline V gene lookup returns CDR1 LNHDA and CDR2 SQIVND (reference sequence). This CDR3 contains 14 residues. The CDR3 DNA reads TGTGCCAGTATATCAGGCCCCAGGAGGTTTGAAGCTTTCTTT. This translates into CASISGPRRFEAFF.

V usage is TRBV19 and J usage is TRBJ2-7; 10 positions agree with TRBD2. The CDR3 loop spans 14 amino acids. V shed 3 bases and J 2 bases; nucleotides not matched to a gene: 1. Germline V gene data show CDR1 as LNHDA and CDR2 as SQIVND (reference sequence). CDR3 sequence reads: CASSMSGGAYEQYF. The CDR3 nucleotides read TGTGCCAGTAGTATGAGCGGGGGGGCCTACGAGCAGTACTTC.

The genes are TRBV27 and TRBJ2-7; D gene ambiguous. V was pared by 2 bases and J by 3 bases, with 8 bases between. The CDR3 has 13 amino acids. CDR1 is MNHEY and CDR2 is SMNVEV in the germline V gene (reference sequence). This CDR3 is CASSLKPYYEQYF. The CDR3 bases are TGTGCCAGCAGTTTAAAGCCCTACTACGAGCAGTACTTC.

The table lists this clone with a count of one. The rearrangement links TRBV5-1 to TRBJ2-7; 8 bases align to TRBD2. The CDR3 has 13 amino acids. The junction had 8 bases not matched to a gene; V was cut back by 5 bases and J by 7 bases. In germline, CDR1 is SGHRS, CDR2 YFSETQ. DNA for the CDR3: TGCGCCAGCAGAGAGGGAAGCGGGGGTGAGCAGTACTTC. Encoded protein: CASREGSGGEQYF.

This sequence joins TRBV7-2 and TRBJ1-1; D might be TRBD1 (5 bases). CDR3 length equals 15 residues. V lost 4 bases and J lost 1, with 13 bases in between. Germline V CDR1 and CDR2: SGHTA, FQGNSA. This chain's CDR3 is CASSWGGGRNTEAFF. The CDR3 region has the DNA TGTGCCAGCAGCTGGGGGGGAGGGCGGAACACTGAAGCTTTCTTT.

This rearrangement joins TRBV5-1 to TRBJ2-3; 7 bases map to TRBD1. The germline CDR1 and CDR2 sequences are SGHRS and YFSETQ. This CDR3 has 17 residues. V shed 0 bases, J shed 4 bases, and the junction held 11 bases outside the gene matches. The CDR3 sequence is CASSLVITGERPDTQYF. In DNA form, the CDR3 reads TGCGCCAGCAGCTTGGTAATCACAGGGGAGAGACCAGATACGCAGTATTTT.

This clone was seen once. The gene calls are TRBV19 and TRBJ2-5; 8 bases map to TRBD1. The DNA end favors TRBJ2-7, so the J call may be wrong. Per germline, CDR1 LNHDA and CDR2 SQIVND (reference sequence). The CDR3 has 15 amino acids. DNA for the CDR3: TGTGCCAGTAGTGAACCGGACAGGGCCCACTACGAGCAGTACTTC. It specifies CASSEPDRAHYEQYF.

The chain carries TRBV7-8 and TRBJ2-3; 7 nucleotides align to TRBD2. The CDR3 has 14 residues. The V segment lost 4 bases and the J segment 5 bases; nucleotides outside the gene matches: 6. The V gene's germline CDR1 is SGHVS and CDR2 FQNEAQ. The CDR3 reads CASSSGLVQDTQYF. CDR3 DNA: TGTGCCAGCAGCTCAGGACTAGTTCAAGATACGCAGTATTTT.